A selection of T cell receptor beta chains follows, all from one sample in a study of T cell repertoires in cytomegalovirus infection. TCRdb independently ran MiXCR on the reads; one entry per CDR3 protein. This table has fewer than 300,000 distinct CDR3 sequences, roughly 23% appearing once. Sequencing used PBMCs. These receptors originate from a human donor in good health (CMV status not recorded). Some clones in this sample may be carry-over from other donors' samples. Both conserved end residues are part of each CDR3. Each record gives: D gene, V gene, J gene, clone size, CDR3 protein, CDR3 DNA. A D gene is named only where the DNA matches it firmly. Only part of the rows carry a size: once, few, many, or a class if the clone is expanded.

-,TRBV19,TRBJ2-2,-,CASRLTGELFF,TGTGCCAGTAGGCTAACCGGGGAGCTGTTTTTT
-,TRBV28,TRBJ2-5,-,CASSPPSDRSETQYF,TGTGCCAGCAGCCCACCCTCGGACAGATCAGAGACCCAGTACTTC
TRBD2,TRBV23-1,TRBJ2-7,-,CASLEASGSKNEQYF,TGCGCCAGCCTCGAGGCTAGCGGGAGCAAAAACGAGCAGTACTTC
TRBD1,TRBV28,TRBJ2-5,few,CASSLLDRDETQYF,TGTGCCAGCAGTTTATTGGACAGGGACGAGACCCAGTACTTC
TRBD2,TRBV29-1,TRBJ2-3,-,CSTSGRLGDTQYF,TGCAGCACTAGCGGGAGGTTGGGAGATACGCAGTATTTT
TRBD1,TRBV15,TRBJ1-4,-,CATSSSWTGEKLFF,TGTGCCACCAGCAGCTCTTGGACAGGTGAAAAACTGTTTTTT
-,TRBV28,TRBJ1-1,many,CASSLVQSEAFF,TGTGCCAGCAGTTTGGTACAGAGTGAAGCTTTCTTT
-,TRBV28,TRBJ2-6,-,CASSPGAGGANVLTF,TGTGCCAGCAGCCCGGGGGCGGGTGGGGCCAACGTCCTGACTTTC
TRBD1,TRBV4-3,TRBJ2-6,few,CASSRGTGAGANVLTF,TGCGCCAGCAGCCGGGGTACAGGGGCTGGGGCCAACGTCCTGACTTTC
-,TRBV7-2,TRBJ1-5,many,CASSKSTGDSNQPQHF,TGTGCCAGCAGCAAGTCGACAGGAGATAGCAATCAGCCCCAGCATTTT
-,TRBV28,TRBJ1-6,few,CASSLGIGRDSPLHF,TGTGCCAGCAGTTTAGGGATTGGGAGGGACTCACCCCTCCACTTT
-,TRBV7-8,TRBJ1-1,many,CASSPDVGFTEAFF,TGTGCCAGCAGCCCCGACGTGGGATTCACTGAAGCTTTCTTT
TRBD2,TRBV7-2,TRBJ2-1,many,CASSSGLASYNEQFF,TGTGCCAGCAGCTCGGGACTAGCGTCCTACAATGAGCAGTTCTTC
-,TRBV6-2/TRBV6-3,TRBJ1-5,few,CASSYSSLRQPQHF,TGTGCCAGCAGTTACTCTTCTTTAAGGCAGCCCCAGCATTTT
-,TRBV10-3,TRBJ1-2,few,CAISEWAGDAYGYTF,TGTGCCATCAGTGAGTGGGCAGGGGATGCCTATGGCTACACCTTC
TRBD2,TRBV5-1,TRBJ2-5,-,CASSLASSGGLETQYF,TGCGCCAGCAGCTTGGCTTCTAGCGGGGGACTCGAGACCCAGTACTTC
-,TRBV7-2,TRBJ2-1,many,CASTPGSYSYNEQFF,TGTGCCAGCACCCCGGGGTCCTACTCCTACAATGAGCAGTTCTTC
-,TRBV28,TRBJ2-7,-,CASSFRRQYYEQYF,TGTGCCAGCAGTTTCCGGCGACAGTACTACGAGCAGTACTTC
-,TRBV18,TRBJ2-7,-,CASSFASGYEQYF,TGTGCCAGCTCATTTGCCAGCGGATACGAGCAGTACTTC
-,TRBV20-1,TRBJ2-5,-,CSAKTGTVSGVTQYF,TGCAGTGCTAAAACCGGGACCGTCTCGGGTGTGACTCAGTACTTC
TRBD1,TRBV19,TRBJ1-1,once,CASSLQGAEPEAFF,TGTGCCAGTAGTCTCCAGGGGGCAGAACCTGAAGCTTTCTTT
-,TRBV6-4,TRBJ2-3,few,CASSEDSTDTQYF,TGTGCCAGCAGTGAGGACAGCACAGATACGCAGTATTTT